This is a list of T cell receptor beta chains from one sample in a study of beta chain features in type 1 diabetes. Data came from immunoSEQ multiplex PCR; TCRdb stores just in-frame clones and leaves some out. The sample holds 810,000 or so clones; roughly 15% are singletons and the top ten take 0.02% to 0.03%. The sample was naive CD4+ T cells from blood. These receptors originate from a young woman in good health. Each CDR3 is given with its conserved first and last residue. The D gene is left open where the match is weak. Rows give clone size only sometimes, using once, few, many, or a class for an expanded clone.

CDR3nt,CDR3aa,abundance,v_gene,d_gene,j_gene
TGCGCCAGCAGCCAAGAAAGGAGGGCTAGCGGGAGAAAAGATACGCAGTATTTT,CASSQERRASGRKDTQYF,-,TRBV4-3,TRBD2,TRBJ2-3
TGTGCCAGCACCAGTTACGTCGGGGGCACTGAAGCTTTCTTT,CASTSYVGGTEAFF,few,TRBV6-5,-,TRBJ1-1
TGTGCCAGCAGCCAACGACAGGGCGGGACGGACTATGGCTACACCTTC,CASSQRQGGTDYGYTF,few,TRBV4-2,TRBD1,TRBJ1-2
TGTGCCAGCAGCAAAGTATTGAGGGACAGGTTCTCTGGGTACTTC,CASSKVLRDRFSGYF,many,TRBV21-1,-,TRBJ2-7
TGTGCCAGCTCCCCTAGACTAGGGGATGAGCAGTTCTTC,CASSPRLGDEQFF,few,TRBV18,-,TRBJ2-1
TGTGCCATCAGTGTGGGTCTAGTTCCGGGGAATGAGCAGTTCTTC,CAISVGLVPGNEQFF,-,TRBV10-3,-,TRBJ2-1
TGTGCCAGCGGGCCTGATCGCCCGATGGGTTTCGCCGGGGAGCTGTTTTTT,CASGPDRPMGFAGELFF,-,TRBV2,-,TRBJ2-2
TGTGCCAGCAGCCCAGACAGACGGGGGAATGAGCAGTTCTTC,CASSPDRRGNEQFF,-,TRBV9,-,TRBJ2-1
TGTGCCAGCAGCTTTCGAGTGAACACTGAAGCTTTCTTT,CASSFRVNTEAFF,few,TRBV11-2,-,TRBJ1-1
TGTGCCACCACATTTCTTCAGGCGGTGGAGACTGAAGCTTTCTTT,CATTFLQAVETEAFF,few,TRBV28,-,TRBJ1-1
TGTGCCAGCAGTCCCGGGACTAGGAACTACGAGCAGTACTTC,CASSPGTRNYEQYF,-,TRBV28,TRBD2,TRBJ2-7
TGTGCCAGCTCACCACCGTGGACAGTTTCGGGGCGCGAGCAGTACTTC,CASSPPWTVSGREQYF,-,TRBV18,-,TRBJ2-7
TGTGCCAGCAGCTACGGACTAGCTAGGTCAAATGAGCAGTTCTTC,CASSYGLARSNEQFF,few,TRBV7-6,TRBD2,TRBJ2-1
TGTGCCAGCAGTTTACGGGGACAGGGGCTACGCGAGCAGTACTTC,CASSLRGQGLREQYF,-,TRBV27,TRBD1,TRBJ2-7
TGTGCCAGCAGTATAGCGGACAGGGGTGTTCTTGGGCAGTTCTTC,CASSIADRGVLGQFF,-,TRBV28,TRBD1,TRBJ2-1
TGTGCCAGCAGCCCCCGTGTTAGCTACAATGAGCAGTTCTTC,CASSPRVSYNEQFF,-,TRBV11-1,-,TRBJ2-1
TGTGCCAGCAGCCCACATCAGGGGAGCTCCTACAATGAGCAGTTCTTC,CASSPHQGSSYNEQFF,-,TRBV7-3,-,TRBJ2-1
TGTGCCAGCAGCTTAGAGCGGGGGAAAGCTTTCTTT,CASSLERGKAFF,-,TRBV7-9,-,TRBJ1-1
TGCAGTGCTAGCTACAGGTCGGAAGCTTTCTTT,CSASYRSEAFF,-,TRBV20-1,-,TRBJ1-1
TGTGCCAGCAGCGTATCGGGACAAATCAATGAGCAGTTCTTC,CASSVSGQINEQFF,-,TRBV9,-,TRBJ2-1
TGTGCCAGCAGTTTAATCGGGACAGGTAACACTGAAGCTTTCTTT,CASSLIGTGNTEAFF,-,TRBV27,TRBD1,TRBJ1-1
TGTGCCAGCTCACTGAGACTAGCGGGAGATGGTACCGGGGAGCTGTTTTTT,CASSLRLAGDGTGELFF,-,TRBV18,TRBD2,TRBJ2-2
TGTGCCAGCAGCCTAGAGGCTAACACCTACACTGAAGCTTTCTTT,CASSLEANTYTEAFF,few,TRBV7-2,-,TRBJ1-1
TGCGCCAGCAGCCAAGACCACGGAAGGGATACGCAGTATTTT,CASSQDHGRDTQYF,-,TRBV5-8,-,TRBJ2-3
TGTGCCATCAGTTCTGGGGTACGAGAGACCCAGTACTTC,CAISSGVRETQYF,-,TRBV10-3,-,TRBJ2-5
TGCGCCAGCAGCTTGGAGGCCGGGTACAATGAGCAGTTCTTC,CASSLEAGYNEQFF,-,TRBV5-1,-,TRBJ2-1
TGTGCCAGCAGCCTAGTCTTGAAGGGGCAGTTCTTC,CASSLVLKGQFF,-,TRBV7-9,-,TRBJ2-1
TGCGCCAGCAGCTTGGAAGGACTGGGACCCTCCTACGAGCAGTACTTC,CASSLEGLGPSYEQYF,few,TRBV5-1,-,TRBJ2-7
TGTGCCAGCAGTTCCCGTCTAGATACGCAGTATTTT,CASSSRLDTQYF,-,TRBV6-6,-,TRBJ2-3
TGTGCCAGCAGTTTAAGCCGACAGGGCCCAGATACGCAGTATTTT,CASSLSRQGPDTQYF,-,TRBV28,TRBD1,TRBJ2-3
TGTGCCAGCAGCCTAGTAGCGGGAGTAGGAGAGACCCAGTACTTC,CASSLVAGVGETQYF,few,TRBV4-2,TRBD2,TRBJ2-5
TGTGCCACTCGACGGCTAGCTTTGGAAGAGACCCAGTACTTC,CATRRLALEETQYF,few,TRBV10-3,-,TRBJ2-5
TGTGCCAGCTCTCTACAGGGGCCAACTAATGAAAAACTGTTTTTT,CASSLQGPTNEKLFF,few,TRBV18,TRBD1,TRBJ1-4
TGTGCCAGCAGCCCGACAGGGGGGCATGAAAAACTGTTTTTT,CASSPTGGHEKLFF,-,TRBV7-9,TRBD1,TRBJ1-4
TGTGCCAGCAGCCTAGGGTTTTTGGTATCCAAAAACATTCAGTACTTC,CASSLGFLVSKNIQYF,few,TRBV11-2,-,TRBJ2-4
TGTGCCAGCAGCTTAGCCTCAGTAACCTACGAGCAGTACTTC,CASSLASVTYEQYF,-,TRBV11-2,-,TRBJ2-7